The 12 T cell receptor beta chains below were found in one sample sequenced in a study of tumor and adjacent non-tumor tissue in lung cancer. No cell sorting was done before RNA was extracted from the tissue. The normal lung tissue was taken more than 3 cm from the tumor edge. The library came from three nested PCR rounds adapted from ARM-PCR protocols. Each CDR3 protein is one row after TCRdb ran MiXCR on the multiplex PCR reads. The table has approximately 53,000 distinct CDR3 sequences, just under 75% seen once; the top ten hold 20% to 30%. The sequencing sample was made of distant non-tumor lung tissue. The receptor source for this set is a woman aged 60 to 75 with non-small cell lung cancer.

On this clonotype itself: One end of the junction is discordant with germline, which a read error may explain. The rearrangement uses TRBV6-1 and TRBJ2-4, with D unclear. Per the germline V gene, CDR1 is MNHNS and CDR2 is SASEGT. This CDR3 spans 16 amino acids. The CDR3 reads CASNEPGKLAKNIQYF. The CDR3 DNA sequence: TGTGCCAGCAATGAACCCGGCAAATTAGCCAAAAACATTCAGTACTTC.

On this clonotype itself: The junction departs from the called germline gene at one end, perhaps through a read error. This chain uses TRBV6-4 with TRBJ2-2, with D perhaps matching TRBD2 (5 bases). CDR3 size: 15 residues. The germline gives CDR1 MRHNA, CDR2 SNTAGT. DNA of the CDR3: TGTGCCAGCAATGATGACGGGCAGAAGACCGGGGAGCTGTTCTTT. It yields the protein CASNDDGQKTGELFF.

V is TRBV6-2 or TRBV6-3 and J is TRBJ1-1; the D gene is possibly TRBD1 (5 bases). Deletions cut 3 bases from V and 2 bases from J, with 10 bases between. Germline CDR1 is MNHEY and CDR2 is SVGEGT. The CDR3 runs to 14 residues. CDR3: CASSYHTGNTEAFF. The CDR3 bases are TGTGCCAGCAGTTATCACACAGGTAACACTGAAGCTTTCTTT.

As concerns this clonotype: A junction boundary mismatches the germline segment, possibly from a read error. V gene TRBV6-2 or TRBV6-3 combines with J gene TRBJ1-5, with 8 nucleotides matching TRBD1. This CDR3 contains 15 residues. The germline CDR1 and CDR2 sequences are MNHEY and SVGEGT. The chain's CDR3 is CPSSYSGQGIQPQHF. CDR3 in DNA: TGTCCCAGCAGTTACTCAGGACAGGGAATTCAGCCCCAGCATTTT.

As regards this clonotype: The junction departs from germline at one end; a sequencing error may be responsible. The chain carries TRBV11-2 and TRBJ2-7; D possibly corresponds to TRBD1 (5 bases). The CDR3 has 14 amino acids. The germline CDR1 and CDR2 sequences are SGHAT and FQNNGV. The chain's CDR3 is CGSSLPTGRYEQYF. The CDR3 DNA is TGTGGCAGCAGCTTACCAACAGGACGCTACGAGCAGTACTTC.

V usage is TRBV29-1 and J usage is TRBJ2-2, with D perhaps TRBD1 (6 bases). The CDR3 contains 13 residues. V was clipped by 8 bases and J by 7 bases, with 17 bases between them. The germline CDR1 and CDR2 sequences are SQVTM and ANQGSEA. DNA of the CDR3: TGCAGCCTTCTGCAGGGGCCTGGCGGGGAGCTGTTTTTT. It translates to CSLLQGPGGELFF.

V and J are TRBV6-5 and TRBJ1-5; D unresolved. Trimming removed 6 bases at V and 5 bases at J, with 17 bases between. This CDR3 has 15 residues. Germline V lookup: CDR1 MNHEY, CDR2 SVGAGI. In DNA, the CDR3 is TGTGCCAGCAGACGCGTCGGGCTCGGAGATCAGCCCCAGCATTTT. Translation gives CASRRVGLGDQPQHF.

This clonotype counts as medium-sized (0.01 to 0.1%). The chain combines TRBV4-1 with TRBJ1-1; D is ambiguous. The CDR3 spans 14 residues. Trimming left V 2 bases short and J 3 bases short, with 10 bases between. CDR1 and CDR2 (germline): MGHRA, YSYEKL. The chain's CDR3 is CASSQPIIHTEAFF. DNA of the CDR3: TGCGCCAGCAGCCAACCTATCATCCACACTGAAGCTTTCTTT.

The rearrangement joins TRBV6-2 or TRBV6-3 to TRBJ2-2, with 8 positions matching TRBD1. The CDR3 is made up of 14 amino acids. The germline V gene has CDR1 MNHEY and CDR2 SVGEGT. V dropped 10 bases and J dropped 7; count of bases not matched to a gene: 11. CDR3 loop: CANRGSGGIGELFF. The CDR3 DNA follows: TGTGCCAACAGGGGGTCAGGGGGTATCGGGGAGCTGTTTTTT.

As for this clonotype: One end of the junction does not line up with germline, which may come from a read error. The V gene is TRBV20-1, the J gene TRBJ2-1, with D tentatively TRBD2 (5 bases). There are 13 residues in the CDR3. CDR1 is DFQATT and CDR2 is SNEGSKA in the germline V gene (reference sequence). In nucleotides, the CDR3 is TGCAGTGCTTCCCAGTCGGACTTCGGTGAGCAGCCCTTC. Its protein is CSASQSDFGEQPF.

This clonotype was recorded at least ten times. The V gene is TRBV6-5, the J gene TRBJ2-7, with 7 bases identical to TRBD1. This CDR3 contains 14 residues. V was pared by 6 bases and J by 1 base, with 6 bases of the junction left unmatched. Germline lookup yields CDR1 MNHEY and CDR2 SVGAGI. This CDR3 is CASSDRATSYEQYF. For the CDR3, the DNA is TGTGCCAGCAGCGACAGGGCGACTTCCTACGAGCAGTACTTC.

Points on this clonotype: As the CDR3 is not closed by the conserved phenylalanine or tryptophan, this likely results from a read error. The chain carries TRBV11-2 and TRBJ2-1; the D gene is possibly TRBD2 (6 bases). V shed 11 bases and J shed 6 bases, with 17 bases lying between them. The CDR3 contains 13 residues. Germline V gives CDR1 SGHAT, CDR2 FQNNGV. CDR3 amino acids: CAFSGRIRNEQFL. CDR3 sequence (DNA): TGTGCCTTCAGCGGGCGGATTCGCAATGAGCAGTTCCTA.